A selection of T cell receptor beta chains follows, all from one sample in a study of cytomegalovirus exposure and HLA in healthy donors. TCRdb's table, derived via immunoSEQ multiplex PCR, lists solely in-frame clones and lacks some. The data contain about 56,000 clones, 85% to 95% of them singletons. What was sequenced was PBMCs. Receptor source: a man between 18 and 29 years old in good health and CMV-seronegative. The CDR3 runs from the conserved cysteine through the conserved F or W. The order of the fields is V gene, D gene, CDR3 length, clone size, J gene, CDR3 DNA, CDR3 protein. The D gene is left open where the match is weak. Not all rows give a size; the values are once, few, many and, for expanded clones, a class.

>TRBV18|TRBD1|14|once|TRBJ2-7
TGTGCCAGCTCACCTGGACAGGGTATCGACGAGCAGTACTTC
CASSPGQGIDEQYF
>TRBV29-1|-|16|-|TRBJ2-1
TGCAGCGTCATAGAACTTACAGGGTCCTCCTACAATGAGCAGTTCTTC
CSVIELTGSSYNEQFF
>TRBV29-1|TRBD1|14|-|TRBJ1-5
TGCAGCGTTCTTTTCGGGACAGGTAATCAGCCCCAGCATTTT
CSVLFGTGNQPQHF
>TRBV7-9|TRBD2|16|-|TRBJ2-1
TGTGCCAGCAGCCGTACTAGCGGGAGGGCCGTCGTTGAGCAGTTCTTC
CASSRTSGRAVVEQFF
>TRBV19|-|14|-|TRBJ2-6
TGTGCCAGTAATTCTCAGGTTGGGGCCAACGTCCTGACTTTC
CASNSQVGANVLTF
>TRBV6-6|TRBD2|16|-|TRBJ2-3
TGTGCCAGCAGTCTAGTAGCGGGAGATGTCACAGATACGCAGTATTTT
CASSLVAGDVTDTQYF
>TRBV28|-|15|-|TRBJ1-2
TGTGCCAGCAGTTTAGGCGGACAGACCTCGGATGGCTACACCTTC
CASSLGGQTSDGYTF
>TRBV5-4|TRBD2|19|-|TRBJ2-1
TGTGCCAGCAGCTTGCGGGCTAGCGGGAGATGGGGACTTCACAATGAGCAGTTCTTC
CASSLRASGRWGLHNEQFF
>TRBV5-1|-|16|-|TRBJ2-1
TGCGCCAGCAGCTTGGACCTCGAACAATTATACAATGAGCAGTTCTTC
CASSLDLEQLYNEQFF
>TRBV4-3|TRBD2|16|-|TRBJ2-7
TGCGCCAGCAGCCAAGACCCTACTAGCGGAGGCTACGAGCAGTACTTC
CASSQDPTSGGYEQYF
>TRBV7-2|-|15|-|TRBJ2-7
TGTGCCAGCAGCTTAGACGGCGGGCGCCCCTACGAGCAGTACTTC
CASSLDGGRPYEQYF
>TRBV19|-|14|-|TRBJ2-5
TGTGCCAGTAGTTTAGATCCAGGACAAGAGACCCAGTACTTC
CASSLDPGQETQYF
>TRBV10-3|-|17|once|TRBJ1-4
TGTGCCATCAGTGGCCTTACTAACCGGGAAAACGATGAAAAACTGTTTTTT
CAISGLTNRENDEKLFF
>TRBV6-5|TRBD2|16|-|TRBJ2-3
TGTGCCAGCAGTTACCGGACTAGCGGGATGAAAGATACGCAGTATTTT
CASSYRTSGMKDTQYF
>TRBV6-5|-|15|-|TRBJ1-5
TGTGCCAGCAGTCACCGAGGACAGAGCAATCAGCCCCAGCATTTT
CASSHRGQSNQPQHF
>TRBV19|-|18|-|TRBJ1-5
TGTGCCAGTAGTCGCCACTCAACCGGGAAGTCAAGCAATCAGCCCCAGCATTTT
CASSRHSTGKSSNQPQHF
>TRBV6-1|-|14|-|TRBJ2-7
TGTGCCAGCAGTGGCACGACTAGTCCCGGCGAGCAGTACTTC
CASSGTTSPGEQYF
>TRBV9|TRBD1|15|once|TRBJ1-2
TGTGCCAGCAGCGTCGGACAGGCTACGACCTATGGCTACACCTTC
CASSVGQATTYGYTF
>TRBV28|TRBD2|17|-|TRBJ2-1
TGTGCCAGCAGCCTTTGGACTAGCGGGAACTCCTACAATGAGCAGTTCTTC
CASSLWTSGNSYNEQFF
>TRBV28|-|13|-|TRBJ2-5
TGTGCCAGCAGTCTAGGACAGCCTATGGCCCAGTACTTC
CASSLGQPMAQYF
>TRBV15|TRBD1|15|-|TRBJ2-5
TGTGCCACCAGTACACTTCGGACAGGGAGAGAGACCCAGTACTTC
CATSTLRTGRETQYF
>TRBV28|-|15|-|TRBJ1-4
TGTGCCAGCAGGAATGAGGCCGGACGGGGGGAAAAACTGTTTTTT
CASRNEAGRGEKLFF
>TRBV28|-|13|-|TRBJ2-5
TGTGCCAGCAGTTTCAACTACGAAGAGACCCAGTACTTC
CASSFNYEETQYF
>TRBV28|TRBD1|16|-|TRBJ1-2
TGTGCCAGCAGTTTATTAACACCGGGACAGAGCTATGGCTACACCTTC
CASSLLTPGQSYGYTF
>TRBV15|TRBD2|16|-|TRBJ2-7
TGTGCCACCAGCAGAGATAAGGGACTAGCGTCATACGAGCAGTACTTC
CATSRDKGLASYEQYF
>TRBV28|TRBD2|15|-|TRBJ2-1
TGTGCCAGCAGCCCGGGACTAGCGGGAGGCGGGGAGCAGTTCTTC
CASSPGLAGGGEQFF
>TRBV27|-|18|-|TRBJ2-7
TGTGCCAGCAGTTTAAAGGGAGTCCAGTCACAATACGTCTACGAGCAGTACTTC
CASSLKGVQSQYVYEQYF
>TRBV7-2|TRBD1|15|-|TRBJ2-7
TGTGCCAGCAGCCCACCGGGACAGAGACCTTACGAGCAGTACTTC
CASSPPGQRPYEQYF
>TRBV28|-|14|-|TRBJ1-3
TGTGCCAGCAGTTTCAGCGTCCTCGGAAACACCATATATTTT
CASSFSVLGNTIYF
>TRBV5-4|TRBD2|16|-|TRBJ2-1
TGTGCCAGCAGCGAAGGACTAGCGGGCGGATACAATGAGCAGTTCTTC
CASSEGLAGGYNEQFF
>TRBV19|TRBD2|18|-|TRBJ2-2
TGTGCCAGTAGACCGGGACTAGCGGGAGGTTGGAACACCGGGGAGCTGTTTTTT
CASRPGLAGGWNTGELFF
>TRBV11-2|-|15|-|TRBJ1-1
TGTGCCAGCAGCAAACTCCGGGACAAGAACACTGAAGCTTTCTTT
CASSKLRDKNTEAFF
>TRBV28|TRBD2|16|-|TRBJ2-1
TGTGCCAGCAGCCTTGTGACTAGCGGGACCTACAATGAGCAGTTCTTC
CASSLVTSGTYNEQFF
>TRBV5-4|-|15|-|TRBJ2-1
TGTGCCAGCAGCTTCCCGACAGGAGCGGCCAACGGGCAGTTCTTC
CASSFPTGAANGQFF
>TRBV7-3|-|14|many|TRBJ2-7
TGTGCCAGCAGCCTACAGACAGTACCCTACGAGCAGTACTTC
CASSLQTVPYEQYF
>TRBV13|-|14|-|TRBJ2-4
TGTGCCAGCAGCTTAGGGGCTTCCAAAAACATTCAGTACTTC
CASSLGASKNIQYF